Shown below are 20 T cell receptor beta chains from a single sample sequenced in a study of sequential checkpoint blockade in melanoma (dated 2019 in TCRdb). Per the publication, the treatment or condition label means: randomized to nivolumab then ipilimumab (arm A) or the reverse (arm B). Library prep was done by the immunoSEQ multiplex PCR assay. TCRdb limited this immuneACCESS table to in-frame rearrangements with V and J called. A share of clones is missing; checked studies link under half to unresolved V genes, and the rest is unexplained. The sample profile shows fewer than 40,000 clones; about 88% of them were found once. The top ten hold around an eighth of the sample. The material was CD8+ T cells sorted from blood (inferred from file names), obtained from a patient given nivolumab and ipilimumab in sequence. These receptors were taken from a human donor with melanoma.

The rearrangement uses TRBV29-1 and TRBJ2-1; 14 nucleotides agree with TRBD2. This CDR3 is 16 amino acids long. Germline trimming cut 6 bases from V and 3 bases from J; bases unmatched to any gene: 7. CDR1 is SQVTM and CDR2 is ANQGSEA in the germline V gene. CDR3 in amino acids: CSVEGLAGVNYNEQFF. The DNA of the CDR3 is TGCAGCGTGGAGGGACTAGCGGGAGTGAACTACAATGAGCAGTTCTTC.

This rearrangement joins TRBV7-9 to TRBJ2-6; perhaps TRBD1 as D (6 bases). The CDR3 sequence is 17 residues long. Looked up from germline, CDR1 is SEHNR and CDR2 is FQNEAQ (reference sequence). V was cut by 5 bases and J by 2 bases, with 16 bases left in between. CDR3 sequence (DNA): TGTGCCAGCAGCCTAACGCAGGGGTGGGCTGGGGCCAACGTCCTGACTTTC. Residues: CASSLTQGWAGANVLTF.

The chain carries TRBV11-2 and TRBJ2-1; 9 bases are shared with TRBD2. The CDR3 totals 15 residues. Germline assignment: CDR1 SGHAT and CDR2 FQNNGV. V trimming: 3 bases; J trimming: 4 bases; junction bases outside the gene matches: 4. CDR3 sequence (DNA): TGTGCCAGCAGCTTCGGACTAGCGCGATACAATGAGCAGTTCTTC. Encoded protein: CASSFGLARYNEQFF.

This rearrangement joins TRBV27 to TRBJ2-1; 9 bases agree with TRBD2. The V gene's germline CDR1 is MNHEY and CDR2 SMNVEV (reference sequence). V lost 0 bases, J lost 8 bases, and 17 bases stayed unmatched. The CDR3 has 19 amino acids. CDR3 sequence: CASSLSSPLLAGPGYEQFF. CDR3 DNA: TGTGCCAGCAGTTTATCGAGTCCCCTGCTAGCGGGACCCGGGTATGAGCAGTTCTTC.

The chain links TRBV18 to TRBJ2-5, with TRBD2 matching 10 bases. The germline V gene encodes CDR1 KGHSH and CDR2 LQKENI. CDR3 length: 16 residues. The V gene end was trimmed by 2 bases and the J gene end by 5 bases; junction bases not matched to a gene: 8. The CDR3 DNA reads as TGTGCCAGCTCACCAATACCAGCGGGAGGGCCGGAGACCCAGTACTTC. It encodes CASSPIPAGGPETQYF.

This chain links TRBV27 with TRBJ2-1, with D tentatively TRBD1 (6 bases). The CDR3 length is 12 residues. V lost 2 bases, J lost 9 bases, and 8 bases lay in between. Germline V gene sequence: CDR1 MNHEY, CDR2 SMNVEV (reference sequence). As DNA, the CDR3 is TGTGCCAGCAGTTTACAGGGGAGTGAGCAGTTCTTC. Protein: CASSLQGSEQFF.

The sample holds one count of this clone. The chain combines TRBV19 with TRBJ1-2; D not certain. The CDR3 consists of 13 residues. V was pared by 3 bases and J by 7 bases, with 12 bases between. CDR1 is LNHDA, CDR2 SQIVND, per germline (reference sequence). The CDR3: CASSIFGVGGYTF. In nucleotides, the CDR3 is TGTGCCAGTAGTATCTTCGGGGTTGGTGGCTACACCTTC. The whole variable domain, filled in from reference TRBV19 and TRBJ1-2, reads DGGITQSPKYLFRKEGQNVTLSCEQNLNHDAMYWYRQDPGQGLRLIYYSQIVNDFQKGDIAEGYSVSREKKESFPLTVTSAQKNPTAFYLCASSIFGVGGYTFGSGTRLTVV.

The chain recombines TRBV9 with TRBJ2-3; 9 bases map to TRBD2. The ends lost 0 bases at V and 5 bases at J; junction bases unmatched: 7. Per germline, CDR1 SGDLS and CDR2 YYNGEE. There are 16 residues in the CDR3. CDR3: CASSVVIAGDEDTQYF. For the CDR3, the DNA is TGTGCCAGCAGCGTAGTCATAGCGGGAGACGAAGATACGCAGTATTTT.

V gene TRBV9 combines with J gene TRBJ1-2; D uncertain. CDR1 and CDR2 from the germline V gene are SGDLS and YYNGEE. Trimming cost V 1 base and J 0 bases, with 13 bases left between them. The CDR3 covers 16 residues. Here the CDR3 reads CASSVIVSPANYGYTF. As DNA, the CDR3 is TGTGCCAGCAGCGTAATTGTCTCACCAGCTAACTATGGCTACACCTTC. The full variable domain, in which reference TRBV9 and TRBJ1-2 provide the parts outside the CDR3, is DSGVTQTPKHLITATGQRVTLRCSPRSGDLSVYWYQQSLDQGLQFLIQYYNGEERAKGNILERFSAQQFPDLHSELNLSSLELGDSALYFCASSVIVSPANYGYTFGSGTRLTVV.

Only a few counts were recorded for this clone. The V and J genes are TRBV11-2 and TRBJ2-7, with D perhaps TRBD1 (6 bases). Trimming cost V 7 bases and J 3 bases, with 13 bases left between them. Germline V gene sequence: CDR1 SGHAT, CDR2 FQNNGV. The CDR3 has 13 amino acids. The CDR3 region is CASTDLGHYEQYF. CDR3 coding DNA: TGTGCCAGCACCGATTTGGGACACTACGAGCAGTACTTC.

V gene TRBV27 combines with J gene TRBJ2-1; TRBD2 might be the D (7 bases). Per the germline V gene, CDR1 is MNHEY and CDR2 is SMNVEV (reference sequence). V dropped 2 bases and J dropped 1 base, with 12 bases sitting between them. The CDR3 length is 16 residues. This CDR3 is CASSLRGGASYNEQFF. Written as DNA, the CDR3 is TGTGCCAGCAGTTTAAGGGGGGGGGCGTCCTACAATGAGCAGTTCTTC.

J is TRBJ1-2 and V is TRBV7-6; 11 nucleotides match TRBD1. CDR3 length: 16 amino acids. The germline V gene has CDR1 SGHVS and CDR2 FNYEAQ. V lost 4 bases to trimming and J lost 5 bases; unmatched junction nucleotides: 9. The CDR3 loop reads CASSSLLGQGVYGYTF. DNA for the CDR3: TGTGCCAGCAGCTCCCTTTTGGGACAGGGGGTTTATGGCTACACCTTC.

The chain has TRBV2 and TRBJ2-2; 8 bases fit TRBD2. Per germline, CDR1 SNHLY and CDR2 FYNNEI. The trim removed 2 bases at V and 8 bases at J, leaving 10 bases unmatched. This CDR3 is 16 amino acids long. CDR3 nucleotide sequence: TGTGCCAGCAGTGAACGGGCGGGGGGTGCTACTGGGGAGCTGTTTTTT. Translating it yields CASSERAGGATGELFF.

This clone was detected once. The V call is TRBV10-3, the J call TRBJ2-5, with 11 bases that match TRBD2. The DNA end is more similar to TRBJ2-7, so the J call may be wrong. The V gene's germline CDR1 is ENHRY and CDR2 SYGVKD. The CDR3 length is 18 residues. The CDR3 protein is CAISEPSITSGSGYEQYF. In nucleotides, the CDR3 is TGTGCCATCAGTGAGCCGAGTATAACTAGCGGGAGTGGGTACGAGCAGTACTTC.

This chain links TRBV11-2 with TRBJ2-2; 7 positions agree with TRBD2. CDR3 length: 14 residues. With 1 base clipped from V and 5 bases from J, the junction kept 1 base outside the gene matches. CDR1 and CDR2 from the germline V gene are SGHAT and FQNNGV. The CDR3 region is CASSLGGGTGELFF. As DNA, the CDR3 is TGTGCCAGCAGCTTAGGCGGGGGAACCGGGGAGCTGTTTTTT. Full variable domain (rest looked up from reference TRBV11-2 and TRBJ2-2): EAGVAQSPRYKIIEKRQSVAFWCNPISGHATLYWYQQILGQGPKLLIQFQNNGVVDDSQLPKDRFSAERLKGVDSTLKIQPAKLEDSAVYLCASSLGGGTGELFFGEGSRLTVL.

The rearrangement links TRBV5-1 to TRBJ1-1; the D is unclear. The CDR3 is 13 residues long. V dropped 1 base and J dropped 1 base, with 5 bases sitting between them. Germline V gene lookup returns CDR1 SGHRS and CDR2 YFSETQ. CDR3 residues: CASSLIKNTEAFF. The CDR3 DNA sequence: TGCGCCAGCAGCTTGATTAAGAACACTGAAGCTTTCTTT.

The rearrangement joins TRBV2 to TRBJ2-2; the match to TRBD1 covers 7 bases. The length of the CDR3 is 14 residues. The V gene's germline CDR1 is SNHLY and CDR2 FYNNEI. J lost 7 bases, V lost 8 bases, and 10 bases had no gene match. CDR3 sequence reads: CASVLSQGVGELFF. The CDR3 DNA reads as TGTGCCAGCGTATTATCTCAGGGGGTCGGGGAGCTGTTTTTT. The whole variable domain, filled in from reference TRBV2 and TRBJ2-2, reads EPEVTQTPSHQVTQMGQEVILRCVPISNHLYFYWYRQILGQKVEFLVSFYNNEISEKSEIFDDQFSVERPDGSNFTLKIRSTKLEDSAMYFCASVLSQGVGELFFGEGSRLTVL.

The CDR3 spells CASSLQGLAGLEQFF. CDR3 in DNA: TGTGCCAGCAGTCTACAGGGACTAGCGGGATTAGAGCAGTTCTTC. V usage is TRBV27 and J usage is TRBJ2-1; 13 bases match TRBD2. Per germline, CDR1 MNHEY and CDR2 SMNVEV (reference sequence). The V gene end was trimmed by 5 bases and the J gene end by 10 bases; junction bases not matched to a gene: 8. This CDR3 is built from 15 residues.

The V and J genes are TRBV5-6 and TRBJ2-7; D remains ambiguous. Germline CDR1 is SGHDT and CDR2 is YYEEEE. The CDR3 has 13 residues. Trimming took 1 base from V and 5 from J, leaving 10 bases between them. The CDR3 region is CASSLFSTNEQYF. CDR3 DNA: TGTGCCAGCAGCTTGTTTTCCACTAACGAGCAGTACTTC.

This rearrangement joins TRBV6-6 to TRBJ2-7; possible D gene TRBD1, 5 bases. The germline V and J ends were trimmed by 2 bases and 5 bases, with 16 bases remaining between them. The CDR3 has 15 amino acids. Looked up from germline, CDR1 is MNHNY and CDR2 is SVGAGI (reference sequence). The chain's CDR3 is CASSYVAGPQDEQYV. DNA for the CDR3: TGTGCCAGCAGTTACGTTGCAGGGCCGCAGGACGAGCAGTACGTC.